This T cell receptor (beta chain) was retrieved from a study of Graves' ophthalmopathy and Graves' hyperthyroidism. Study-wide results and caveats: A roughly 81% specificity and 87.88% sensitivity were achieved by a 13-signature model that separated ophthalmopathy from stable hyperthyroidism.

RNA transcripts yielded amplified TCR beta CDR3 regions. An initial RT-PCR round employing HTBI primers preceded a second-round multiplex PCR. One entry per CDR3 protein, called by TCRdb with MiXCR from the multiplex PCR reads. The sample has about 410,000 distinct CDR3 sequences; around 18% are singletons. V dropped 4 bases and J dropped 4 bases, with 10 bases sitting between them. The CDR3 loop spans 13 amino acids. Germline V gene data show CDR1 as MNHEY and CDR2 as SVGEGT. This clonotype was observed a handful of times. The target antigen is unknown. Ophthalmopathy in the donors was of moderate-to-severe activity, with CAS ≥3, NOSPECS ≥4 and duration under 3 months. In this cohort, patients with other autoimmune diseases, uncontrolled infections, pregnancy or lactation were excluded. Fresh peripheral blood, around 10 ml, was the PBMC source.

The source of this sequence is a woman under 30 with Graves' ophthalmopathy. What was sequenced was peripheral blood. The V and J genes are TRBV6-2 or TRBV6-3 and TRBJ1-2; no clear D gene. The DNA of the CDR3 is TGTGCCAGCAGTTTTATCGGCGGCTATGGCTACACCTTC. This sequence encodes CASSFIGGYGYTF.